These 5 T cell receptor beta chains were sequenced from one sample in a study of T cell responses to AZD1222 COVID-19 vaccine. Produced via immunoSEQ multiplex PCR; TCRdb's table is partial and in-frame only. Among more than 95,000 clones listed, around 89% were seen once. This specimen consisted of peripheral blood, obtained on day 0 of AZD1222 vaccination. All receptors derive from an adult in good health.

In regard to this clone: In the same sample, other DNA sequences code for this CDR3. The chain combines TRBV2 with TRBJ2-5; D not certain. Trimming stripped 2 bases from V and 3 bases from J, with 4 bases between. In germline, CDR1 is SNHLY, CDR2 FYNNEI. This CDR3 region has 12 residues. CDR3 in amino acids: CASSEREETQYF. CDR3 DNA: TGTGCCAGCAGTGAACGTGAAGAGACCCAGTACTTC.

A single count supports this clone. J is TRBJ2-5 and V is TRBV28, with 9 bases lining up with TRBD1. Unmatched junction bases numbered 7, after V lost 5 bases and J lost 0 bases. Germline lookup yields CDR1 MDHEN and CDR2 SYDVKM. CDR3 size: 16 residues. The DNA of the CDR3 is TGTGCCAGCAGTCCGACAGGGGGGCTGTACCAAGAGACCCAGTACTTC. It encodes CASSPTGGLYQETQYF.

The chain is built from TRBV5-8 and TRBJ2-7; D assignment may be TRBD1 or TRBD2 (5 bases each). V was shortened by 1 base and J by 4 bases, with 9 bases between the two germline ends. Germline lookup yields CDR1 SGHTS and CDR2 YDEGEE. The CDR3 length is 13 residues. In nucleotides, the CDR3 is TGTGCCAGCAGCTTGCCCGGGACGTACGAGCAGTACTTC. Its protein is CASSLPGTYEQYF.

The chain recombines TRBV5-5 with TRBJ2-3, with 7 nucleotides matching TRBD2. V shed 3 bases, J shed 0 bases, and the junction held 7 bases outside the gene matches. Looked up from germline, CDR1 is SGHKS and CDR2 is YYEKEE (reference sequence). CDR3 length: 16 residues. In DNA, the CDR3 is TGTGCCAGCAGCTCCCAACTAGCGTCGAGCACAGATACGCAGTATTTT. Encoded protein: CASSSQLASSTDTQYF.

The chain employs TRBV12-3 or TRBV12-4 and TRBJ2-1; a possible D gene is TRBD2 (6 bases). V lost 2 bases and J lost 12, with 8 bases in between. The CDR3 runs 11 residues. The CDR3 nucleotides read TGTGCCAGCAGTTTAAGGGAGGTGCAGTTCTTC. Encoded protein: CASSLREVQFF.